The T cell receptor beta chain under discussion was sequenced for a study of OX40 agonist ivuxolimab in advanced cancers. At the level of the study: Previous treatment with anti-PD-1, anti-PD-L1 or anti-CTLA-4 therapy was allowed; over 35% had received some.

Profiling relied on immunoSEQ multiplex PCR, and the TCRdb table lists in-frame clones only, not all of them. Among almost 85,000 clones listed, 86% were seen once. The input for sequencing was CD4+ or CD8+ T cells sorted from blood, taken in a trial of the OX40 agonist ivuxolimab. This clonotype originated in an adult with an advanced solid tumor such as melanoma, head and neck, liver or kidney cancer.

In DNA form, the CDR3 reads TGTGCCTGGGCGCGGGAGAGCCGAGATACGCAGTATTTT. Protein product: CAWARESRDTQYF. The chain carries TRBV30 and TRBJ2-3, with TRBD2 identical over 7 bases. Germline lookup yields CDR1 GTSNPN and CDR2 SVGIG (reference sequence). This CDR3 region has 13 residues. V shed 5 bases, J shed 5 bases, and the junction held 7 bases outside the gene matches.